Shown below are 11 T cell receptor beta chains from a single sample sequenced in a study of OX40 agonist ivuxolimab in advanced cancers. The table came from immunoSEQ multiplex PCR; TCRdb's copy has only in-frame clones and leaves some out. The sample comprises 65,000 to 75,000 clones, 80% to 95% of which are singletons, and approximately 0.45% rests with the top ten. Sequenced material: CD4+ or CD8+ T cells sorted from blood, taken in a trial of the OX40 agonist ivuxolimab. These receptors came from an adult with an advanced solid tumor such as melanoma, head and neck, liver or kidney cancer.

The V call is TRBV5-1, the J call TRBJ2-2; no clear D gene. Trimming removed 0 bases from V and 3 bases from J, with 9 bases in between. The CDR3 is 15 residues long. CDR1 and CDR2 from the germline V gene are SGHRS and YFSETQ. The DNA for the CDR3 is TGCGCCAGCAGCTTGGGCAGATCTCACACCGGGGAGCTGTTTTTT. Translation: CASSLGRSHTGELFF. Full variable domain (remainder filled in from reference TRBV5-1 and TRBJ2-2): KAGVTQTPRYLIKTRGQQVTLSCSPISGHRSVSWYQQTPGQGLQFLFEYFSETQRNKGNFPGRFSGRQFSNSRSEMNVSTLELGDSALYLCASSLGRSHTGELFFGEGSRLTVL.

The V gene is TRBV6-6, the J gene TRBJ1-5, with D perhaps TRBD1 (6 bases). V shed 10 bases and J shed 2 bases, with 15 bases lying between them. The CDR3 totals 14 residues. The germline V gene has CDR1 MNHNY and CDR2 SVGAGI (reference sequence). CDR3 protein: CATVRGEGNQPQHF. Here the CDR3 DNA reads TGTGCCACGGTCAGGGGCGAGGGCAATCAGCCCCAGCATTTT.

This rearrangement joins TRBV7-9 to TRBJ2-1; D is perhaps TRBD2 (6 bases). CDR1 is SEHNR and CDR2 is FQNEAQ in the germline V gene (reference sequence). The CDR3 length is 15 residues. Trimming stripped 1 base from V and 7 bases from J, with 14 bases between. The DNA of the CDR3 is TGTGCCAGCAGCTTAGAGCCGACTAGTAGAAATGAGCAGTTCTTC. This sequence encodes CASSLEPTSRNEQFF.

The J gene is TRBJ2-3, the V gene TRBV7-9; weak D call: TRBD2 (6 bases). This CDR3 contains 16 residues. CDR1 is SEHNR, CDR2 FQNEAQ, per germline (reference sequence). The ends were cut back, 4 bases at V and 0 bases at J, with 14 bases in the middle. The CDR3 region is CASSSIQRASTDTQYF. CDR3 DNA: TGTGCCAGCAGCTCGATCCAGCGGGCCAGCACAGATACGCAGTATTTT.

The chain links TRBV2 to TRBJ2-1; no firm D call. Germline CDR1 reads SNHLY; CDR2 reads FYNNEI. V was clipped by 2 bases and J by 0 bases, with 8 bases between them. This CDR3 is built from 15 residues. The CDR3 loop is CASSETPSSYNEQFF. The CDR3, as DNA: TGTGCCAGCAGTGAAACCCCGAGCTCCTACAATGAGCAGTTCTTC.

The rearrangement links TRBV27 to TRBJ1-2; TRBD1 matches 7 bases. The CDR3 totals 16 residues. V lost 5 bases to trimming and J lost 7 bases; unmatched junction nucleotides: 16. Germline V gives CDR1 MNHEY, CDR2 SMNVEV (reference sequence). CDR3 nucleotides: TGTGCCAGCAGTCCAATTCTCGGACAGGCTGTAGGTGGCTACACCTTC. It specifies CASSPILGQAVGGYTF.

Note on this clone: Mismatch with germline at one junction end may stem from a read error. The chain recombines TRBV7-9 with TRBJ2-4; 8 nucleotides match TRBD2. The CDR3 covers 13 residues. The germline V gene has CDR1 SEHNR and CDR2 FQNEAQ (reference sequence). In DNA, the CDR3 is TGTGCCAGCAGCTTAGCGGTTAGCGGGACTTTATTATTC. Amino acid sequence: CASSLAVSGTLLF. Full variable domain (missing parts from reference TRBV7-9 and TRBJ2-4): DTGVSQNPRHKITKRGQNVTFRCDPISEHNRLYWYRQTLGQGPEFLTYFQNEAQLEKSRLLSDRFSAERPKGSFSTLEIQRTEQGDSAMYLCASSLAVSGTLLFGAGTRLSVL.

The chain carries TRBV6-5 and TRBJ1-2; D may be TRBD1 (5 bases). The V and J ends lost 7 bases and 7 bases respectively, with 16 bases between them. The CDR3 totals 13 residues. Germline assignment: CDR1 MNHEY and CDR2 SVGAGI. The CDR3 sequence: CASKNWQGFGYTF. Here the CDR3 DNA reads TGTGCCAGCAAAAACTGGCAGGGATTTGGCTACACCTTC.

V usage is TRBV19 and J usage is TRBJ2-5, with 10 bases lining up with TRBD1. Germline assignment: CDR1 LNHDA and CDR2 SQIVND (reference sequence). The CDR3 consists of 14 residues. With V trimmed by 1 base and J by 4 bases, 0 bases remained unmatched. CDR3 in DNA: TGTGCCAGTAGTATAGGGACAGGGGGAGAGACCCAGTACTTC. This sequence encodes CASSIGTGGETQYF. Looking up the rest from reference TRBV19 and TRBJ2-5 gives the full variable domain: DGGITQSPKYLFRKEGQNVTLSCEQNLNHDAMYWYRQDPGQGLRLIYYSQIVNDFQKGDIAEGYSVSREKKESFPLTVTSAQKNPTAFYLCASSIGTGGETQYFGPGTRLLVL.

The chain carries TRBV28 and TRBJ1-4, with 11 nucleotides matching TRBD1. The V gene end was trimmed by 7 bases and the J gene end by 7 bases; junction bases not matched to a gene: 5. CDR1 is MDHEN and CDR2 is SYDVKM in the germline V gene. The CDR3 loop spans 14 amino acids. For the CDR3, the DNA is TGTGCCAGCACCCGGACAGGGGGCTTTGAAAAACTGTTTTTT. It translates to CASTRTGGFEKLFF.

The chain combines TRBV11-3 with TRBJ2-1; 7 bases are shared with TRBD2. The germline V gene encodes CDR1 SGHNT and CDR2 YENEEA. The ends lost 5 bases at V and 7 bases at J; junction bases unmatched: 17. CDR3 length: 17 amino acids. The CDR3 here is CASSRPALAGVGNEQFF. The CDR3 nucleotides read TGTGCCAGCAGCCGACCCGCGCTGGCGGGAGTGGGGAATGAGCAGTTCTTC.